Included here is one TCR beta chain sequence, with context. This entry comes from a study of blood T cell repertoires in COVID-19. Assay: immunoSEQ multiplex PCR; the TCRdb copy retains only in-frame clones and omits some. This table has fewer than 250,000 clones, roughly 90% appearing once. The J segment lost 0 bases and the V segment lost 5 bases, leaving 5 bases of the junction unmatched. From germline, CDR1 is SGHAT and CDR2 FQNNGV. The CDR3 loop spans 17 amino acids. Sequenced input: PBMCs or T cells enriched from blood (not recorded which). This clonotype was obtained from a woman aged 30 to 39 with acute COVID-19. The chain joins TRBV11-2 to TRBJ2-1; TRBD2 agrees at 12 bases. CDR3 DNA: TGTGCCAGCAGCCCTAGACTAGCGGGGGACTCCTACAATGAGCAGTTCTTC. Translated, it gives CASSPRLAGDSYNEQFF.